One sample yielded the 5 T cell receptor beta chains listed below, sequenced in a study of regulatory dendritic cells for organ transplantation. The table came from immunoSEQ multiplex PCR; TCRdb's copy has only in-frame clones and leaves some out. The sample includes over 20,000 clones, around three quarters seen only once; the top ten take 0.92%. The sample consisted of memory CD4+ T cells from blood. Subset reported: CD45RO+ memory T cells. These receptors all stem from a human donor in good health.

The CDR3 DNA is TGTGCCAGCTCACCAGGCAGGGATCTCGAGCAGTACTTC. Protein sequence: CASSPGRDLEQYF. V is TRBV18 and J is TRBJ2-7, with D perhaps TRBD1 (5 bases). The CDR3 contains 13 residues. Trimming removed 2 bases at V and 6 bases at J, with 11 bases between. Germline CDR1 reads KGHSH; CDR2 reads LQKENI.

In DNA form, the CDR3 reads TGCGCCAGCAGCTCTGGGAGGGACAGGGGCACAGATACGCAGTATTTT. Encoded protein: CASSSGRDRGTDTQYF. The rearrangement links TRBV5-1 to TRBJ2-3; 9 bases match TRBD1. Per germline, CDR1 SGHRS and CDR2 YFSETQ. V shed 3 bases, J shed 1 base, and the junction held 6 bases outside the gene matches. The CDR3 totals 16 residues.

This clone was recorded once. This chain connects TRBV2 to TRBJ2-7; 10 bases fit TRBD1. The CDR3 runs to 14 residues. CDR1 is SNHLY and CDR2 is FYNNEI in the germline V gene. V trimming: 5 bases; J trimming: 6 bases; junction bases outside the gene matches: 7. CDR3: CASSTGTGAFEQYF. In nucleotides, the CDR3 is TGTGCCAGCAGTACCGGGACAGGGGCATTCGAGCAGTACTTC.

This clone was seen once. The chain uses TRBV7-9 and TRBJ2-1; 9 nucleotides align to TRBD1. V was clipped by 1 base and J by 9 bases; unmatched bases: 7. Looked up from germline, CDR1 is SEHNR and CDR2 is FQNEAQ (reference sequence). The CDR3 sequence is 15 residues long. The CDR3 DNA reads TGTGCCAGCAGCTTAGGACAGGGGGTTGTTTTTGAGCAGTTCTTC. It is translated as CASSLGQGVVFEQFF. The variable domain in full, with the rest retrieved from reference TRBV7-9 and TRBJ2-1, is DTGVSQNPRHKITKRGQNVTFRCDPISEHNRLYWYRQTLGQGPEFLTYFQNEAQLEKSRLLSDRFSAERPKGSFSTLEIQRTEQGDSAMYLCASSLGQGVVFEQFFGPGTRLTVL.

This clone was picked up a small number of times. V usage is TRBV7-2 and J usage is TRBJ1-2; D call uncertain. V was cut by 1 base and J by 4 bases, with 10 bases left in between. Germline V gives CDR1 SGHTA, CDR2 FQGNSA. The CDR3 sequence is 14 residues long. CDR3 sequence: CASSLDRRGYGYTF. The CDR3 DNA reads TGTGCCAGCAGCTTAGATCGGCGGGGCTATGGCTACACCTTC.